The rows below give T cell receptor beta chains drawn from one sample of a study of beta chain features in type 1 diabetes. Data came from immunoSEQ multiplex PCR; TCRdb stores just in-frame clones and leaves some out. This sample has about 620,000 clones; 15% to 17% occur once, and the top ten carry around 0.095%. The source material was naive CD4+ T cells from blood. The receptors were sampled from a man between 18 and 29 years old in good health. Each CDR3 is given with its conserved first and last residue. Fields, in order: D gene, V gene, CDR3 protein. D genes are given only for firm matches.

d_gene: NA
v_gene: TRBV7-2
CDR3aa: CASSLARQVIGFF

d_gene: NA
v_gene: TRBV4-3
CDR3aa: CASSQDRTGNEQFF

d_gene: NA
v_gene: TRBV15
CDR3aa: CATSSRRTASGSPLHF

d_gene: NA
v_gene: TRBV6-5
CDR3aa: CASSDTPSSIQYF

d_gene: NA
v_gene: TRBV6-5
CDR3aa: CASSFGGEQYF

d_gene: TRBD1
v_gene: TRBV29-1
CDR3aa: CSVGERTGMEFF

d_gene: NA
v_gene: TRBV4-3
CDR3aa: CASSQGQTTIGGYTF

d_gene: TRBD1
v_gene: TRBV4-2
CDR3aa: CASSQATGKGAEAFF

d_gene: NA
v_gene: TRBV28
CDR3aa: CASSPHPTGELFF

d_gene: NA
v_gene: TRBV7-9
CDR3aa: CASSLDTLGNTEAFF

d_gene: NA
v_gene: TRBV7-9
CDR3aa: CASSSGVGYTF

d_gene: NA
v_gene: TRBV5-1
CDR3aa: CASSFRGTEAFF

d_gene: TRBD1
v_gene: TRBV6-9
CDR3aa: CASSQLRDRGADTQYF